Sequencing of this T cell receptor beta chain was carried out in a study of regulatory T cells in long-lasting Graves disease. Time point meaning: newly diagnosed GD, antithyroid drugs for less than 3 months. Extracted RNA from PBMCs served as the source of the TCR library. With iRepertoire HTBI primers and Arm-PCR of CDR3 regions, TCR beta libraries were built. TCRdb re-called the multiplex PCR reads with MiXCR, one entry per CDR3 protein. The data hold a few hundred thousand distinct CDR3 sequences, with roughly 12% observed a single time. This clonotype has just a few counts. J lost 3 bases, V lost 4 bases, and 9 bases had no gene match. This CDR3 region has 15 residues. Germline loops: CDR1 DFQATT, CDR2 SNEGSKA (reference sequence). These same data were also listed under a study on T cells in Graves' hyperthyroidism and ophthalmopathy. Per that paper: Clinical symptoms, serum thyroxine and TRAb, thyroid ultrasound and orbital computed tomography together formed the diagnostic basis. Blood held most thyroid clonotypes expanded above 0.001 frequency.

This chain uses TRBV20-1 with TRBJ2-3; 8 positions agree with TRBD1. The sequenced sample was peripheral blood mononuclear cells (PBMCs), obtained at new diagnosis, from a patient treated with antithyroid drugs. This sequence was found in a woman aged 18-30 years with Graves disease. The CDR3 bases are TGCAGTGCTAAGGGGCAGGGGGCGAGTACAGATACGCAGTATTTT. This gives the protein CSAKGQGASTDTQYF.